Listed here is a single T cell receptor beta chain. What it binds is unknown. Donors were drawn from the approximately 120-subject validation cohort, separate from the approximately 640-subject first cohort. The CDR3 is 15 amino acids. V was clipped by 6 bases and J by 5 bases; unmatched bases: 7. Germline V gene lookup returns CDR1 MNHEY and CDR2 SMNVEV (reference sequence). These data are taken from a study of cytomegalovirus exposure and HLA in healthy donors. Overall study findings and caveats: According to a later analysis, TCR clusters from the first cohort tended to co-occur in the 110 or so validation repertoires. In vitro confirmation showed a few CMV-associated chains to be CMV antigen specific. The study designated about 180 TCR beta chains cytomegalovirus-associated.

This table comes from immunoSEQ multiplex PCR, and its TCRdb copy is limited to in-frame clones, with some not included. The data hold 150,000 to 180,000 clones, with roughly 86% observed a single time. Sequences were obtained from PBMCs. This receptor was taken from a human donor in good health. V is TRBV27 and J is TRBJ2-2; 9 positions agree with TRBD1. The CDR3 loop reads CASSPWGTGTGELFF. CDR3 nucleotide sequence: TGTGCCAGCAGCCCCTGGGGGACAGGGACCGGGGAGCTGTTTTTT.